The present T cell receptor beta chain was sequenced within a study of graft-versus-host responses after intestinal transplantation. As concerns this clone: Its antigen is unidentified.

Findings and limits, study-wide: Recipient-marrow GvH clones were detected, some having first appeared in ileum or blood.

V lost 3 bases, J lost 7 bases, and 16 bases stayed unmatched. The CDR3 has 18 residues. Germline CDR1 SGHTA, CDR2 FQGNSA. TCRdb's copy holds only in-frame clones and misses some; the assay was immunoSEQ multiplex PCR. The table shows approximately 54,000 clones, with around 85% occurring only once. Sequences were derived from unstimulated CD4+ T cells sorted from spleen or lymph node cells, sampled before transplant. This chain joins TRBV7-2 and TRBJ2-1; TRBD2 aligns across 9 bases. The receptor's source is a human donor who was the organ donor for an intestinal transplant. For the CDR3, the DNA is TGTGCCAGCAGCTTCAAACTAGCGGGCCCTTACCTAGGGAATGAGCAGTTCTTC. The encoded protein is CASSFKLAGPYLGNEQFF.